This is a list of T cell receptor beta chains from one sample in a study of neurological immune-mediated disorders. TCRdb re-called the 5' RACE reads through MiXCR, storing one row per CDR3 protein. The table shows tens of thousands of distinct CDR3 sequences, with 4% occurring only once. Input material: CD4+ T cells from blood. Receptors originate from a woman in her 40s with multiple sclerosis. The CDR3 runs from the conserved cysteine through the conserved F or W. Each record gives: clone size, J gene, V gene, D gene, CDR3 DNA, CDR3 protein. D genes are given only for firm matches. The size of a clone is reported for some rows only, either as once, few or many, or as a class for expanded clones.

clone size: many
J gene: TRBJ2-2
V gene: TRBV4-2
D gene: TRBD1
CDR3 DNA: TGTGCCAGCAGCCAAGATCGATTGTTAGGGGGCAGAAACACCGGGGAGCTGTTTTTT
CDR3 protein: CASSQDRLLGGRNTGELFF

clone size: many
J gene: TRBJ2-7
V gene: TRBV3-1
D gene: TRBD2
CDR3 DNA: TGTGCCAGCAGCTCCGGGGGGGGAGAGCAGTACTTC
CDR3 protein: CASSSGGGEQYF

clone size: many
J gene: TRBJ1-5
V gene: TRBV11-2
D gene: -
CDR3 DNA: TGTGCCAGCAGCCTAACAGGGTCTAGCAATCAGCCCCAGCATTTT
CDR3 protein: CASSLTGSSNQPQHF

clone size: many
J gene: TRBJ2-1
V gene: TRBV12-3/TRBV12-4
D gene: TRBD2
CDR3 DNA: TGTGCCAGCAGGCTTAGCGGGGGGTCCTACAATGAGCAGTTCTTC
CDR3 protein: CASRLSGGSYNEQFF

clone size: many
J gene: TRBJ2-7
V gene: TRBV6-2/TRBV6-3
D gene: TRBD2
CDR3 DNA: TGTGCCAGCAGTTACGGGCTAGCGGGGAGCTCCTACGAGCAGTACTTC
CDR3 protein: CASSYGLAGSSYEQYF

clone size: many
J gene: TRBJ1-2
V gene: TRBV29-1
D gene: -
CDR3 DNA: TGCAGCGCCACGTTAAACTATGGCTACACCTTC
CDR3 protein: CSATLNYGYTF

clone size: many
J gene: TRBJ1-5
V gene: TRBV30
D gene: -
CDR3 DNA: TGTGCCTGGAGTGCCGACGGGAATCAGCCCCAGCATTTT
CDR3 protein: CAWSADGNQPQHF

clone size: many
J gene: TRBJ2-1
V gene: TRBV7-3
D gene: TRBD2
CDR3 DNA: TGTGCCAGCAGCACAATAGCGGGGGTCAATGAGCAGTTCTTC
CDR3 protein: CASSTIAGVNEQFF

clone size: many
J gene: TRBJ1-4
V gene: TRBV20-1
D gene: -
CDR3 DNA: TGCAGTGCTATGGGTGGGATTAATGAAAAACTGTTTTTT
CDR3 protein: CSAMGGINEKLFF

clone size: many
J gene: TRBJ1-1
V gene: TRBV19
D gene: -
CDR3 DNA: TGTGCCAGTAGTATCAGCGCGGTGAACACTGAAGCTTTCTTT
CDR3 protein: CASSISAVNTEAFF

clone size: many
J gene: TRBJ2-1
V gene: TRBV18
D gene: -
CDR3 DNA: TGTGCCAGCTCACCGGGAACCCTAGAGCAGTTCTTC
CDR3 protein: CASSPGTLEQFF

clone size: many
J gene: TRBJ2-1
V gene: TRBV5-6
D gene: -
CDR3 DNA: TGTGCCAGCAGCTTGTGGGCAGGGGGGGCTGAGCAGTTCTTC
CDR3 protein: CASSLWAGGAEQFF

clone size: many
J gene: TRBJ1-2
V gene: TRBV3-1
D gene: -
CDR3 DNA: TGTGCCAGCAGCCAAGGGGGCGGAGCTCCGCATGGCTACACCTTC
CDR3 protein: CASSQGGGAPHGYTF

clone size: many
J gene: TRBJ1-2
V gene: TRBV6-5
D gene: -
CDR3 DNA: TGTGCCAGCAAAACGGGGGCTAACTATGGCTACACCTTC
CDR3 protein: CASKTGANYGYTF

clone size: many
J gene: TRBJ2-3
V gene: TRBV7-3
D gene: -
CDR3 DNA: TGTGCCAGCAGCCCCAGCGGTGGCACAGATACGCAGTATTTT
CDR3 protein: CASSPSGGTDTQYF

clone size: many
J gene: TRBJ1-5
V gene: TRBV20-1
D gene: -
CDR3 DNA: TGCAGTGCTAGTCGCGGAGCCTCGGGCAATCAGCCCCAGCATTTT
CDR3 protein: CSASRGASGNQPQHF

clone size: many
J gene: TRBJ2-3
V gene: TRBV6-6
D gene: -
CDR3 DNA: TGTGCCAGCAGTTACCTCCAGATGGCACCGTATTTT
CDR3 protein: CASSYLQMAPYF

clone size: many
J gene: TRBJ1-6
V gene: TRBV6-5
D gene: -
CDR3 DNA: TGTGCCACCTCGACCCTGGACGGCTATAATTCACCCCTCCACTTT
CDR3 protein: CATSTLDGYNSPLHF

clone size: many
J gene: TRBJ1-3
V gene: TRBV21-1
D gene: -
CDR3 DNA: TGTGCCAGGGCGGGACAATCTGGAAACACCATATATTTT
CDR3 protein: CARAGQSGNTIYF

clone size: many
J gene: TRBJ2-3
V gene: TRBV24-1
D gene: TRBD1
CDR3 DNA: TGTGCCACCAGTGATCGATTGACAGGGGAGGATTTCACAGATACGCAGTATTTT
CDR3 protein: CATSDRLTGEDFTDTQYF

clone size: many
J gene: TRBJ1-6
V gene: TRBV4-1
D gene: -
CDR3 DNA: TGCGCCAGCAGCCAAGATCAGAGCTCCTATAATTCACCCCTCCACTTT
CDR3 protein: CASSQDQSSYNSPLHF

clone size: many
J gene: TRBJ2-1
V gene: TRBV6-5
D gene: -
CDR3 DNA: TGTGCCAGCTCCCAAACGGACCTTTACAATGAGCAGTTCTTC
CDR3 protein: CASSQTDLYNEQFF

clone size: many
J gene: TRBJ1-1
V gene: TRBV7-2
D gene: -
CDR3 DNA: TGTGCCAGCAGCACCAGGGTTAGCACTGAAGCTTTCTTT
CDR3 protein: CASSTRVSTEAFF

clone size: many
J gene: TRBJ2-3
V gene: TRBV7-7
D gene: -
CDR3 DNA: TGTGCCAGCAGCTTAAGAGAACCCCGTACCGATACGCAGTATTTT
CDR3 protein: CASSLREPRTDTQYF

clone size: many
J gene: TRBJ1-6
V gene: TRBV7-3
D gene: -
CDR3 DNA: TGTGCCAGCAGCCTCAGGGGAGGCTCCTATAATTCACCCCTCCACTTT
CDR3 protein: CASSLRGGSYNSPLHF

clone size: many
J gene: TRBJ1-2
V gene: TRBV5-5
D gene: -
CDR3 DNA: TGTGCCAGCAGCTTGAGTCGCCATTTTGGCTACACCTTC
CDR3 protein: CASSLSRHFGYTF

clone size: medium-sized
J gene: TRBJ2-1
V gene: TRBV9
D gene: TRBD2
CDR3 DNA: TGTGCCAGCAGAGCTAGCGGGGAGGATGAGCAGTTCTTC
CDR3 protein: CASRASGEDEQFF

clone size: many
J gene: TRBJ1-1
V gene: TRBV5-1
D gene: -
CDR3 DNA: TGCGCCAGCAGCCGTCGACAGGAGGGTGAAGCTTTCTTT
CDR3 protein: CASSRRQEGEAFF

clone size: -
J gene: TRBJ1-2
V gene: TRBV19
D gene: TRBD1
CDR3 DNA: TGTGCCAGTAGGATCGGTGGGGACAGTAACTATGGCTACACCTTC
CDR3 protein: CASRIGGDSNYGYTF

clone size: many
J gene: TRBJ1-5
V gene: TRBV5-1
D gene: -
CDR3 DNA: TGCGCCAGCAGCTGGGACGGAAATCAGCCCCAGCATTTT
CDR3 protein: CASSWDGNQPQHF

clone size: many
J gene: TRBJ1-5
V gene: TRBV6-1
D gene: -
CDR3 DNA: TGTGCCAGCAGCAAAATACAGGTGTATCAGCCCCAGCATTTT
CDR3 protein: CASSKIQVYQPQHF

clone size: many
J gene: TRBJ1-5
V gene: TRBV20-1
D gene: TRBD1
CDR3 DNA: TGCAGTGCTAGAGATGGGGACAGACAACAGCCCCAGCATTTT
CDR3 protein: CSARDGDRQQPQHF

clone size: many
J gene: TRBJ1-4
V gene: TRBV20-1
D gene: -
CDR3 DNA: TGCAGTGCAAGAGCCCAGGACGGCCTTGGGGAAAAACTGTTTTTT
CDR3 protein: CSARAQDGLGEKLFF

clone size: many
J gene: TRBJ2-1
V gene: TRBV7-2
D gene: -
CDR3 DNA: TGTGCCAGCAGCTTGGTTAGCCAAAGGAAGCAGTTCTTC
CDR3 protein: CASSLVSQRKQFF

clone size: many
J gene: TRBJ2-3
V gene: TRBV6-5
D gene: TRBD2
CDR3 DNA: TGTGCCAGCAGACCCCGGGAGGTTGATACGCAGTATTTT
CDR3 protein: CASRPREVDTQYF

clone size: many
J gene: TRBJ1-4
V gene: TRBV5-1
D gene: -
CDR3 DNA: TGCGCCAGCAGCTTGAATATAAGGGGAGCTAATGAAAAACTGTTTTTT
CDR3 protein: CASSLNIRGANEKLFF

clone size: many
J gene: TRBJ2-7
V gene: TRBV12-3/TRBV12-4
D gene: TRBD2
CDR3 DNA: TGTGCCAGCAGCTTACTAGCGGGGGGTTCCTACGAGCAGTACTTC
CDR3 protein: CASSLLAGGSYEQYF

clone size: many
J gene: TRBJ2-7
V gene: TRBV20-1
D gene: -
CDR3 DNA: TGCAGTGCGGTGTTCCCACTGACCTACGAGCAGTACTTC
CDR3 protein: CSAVFPLTYEQYF

clone size: many
J gene: TRBJ2-6
V gene: TRBV4-2
D gene: -
CDR3 DNA: TGTGCCAGCAGCCCAGACGGGGTAACTGGGGCCAACGTCCTGACTTTC
CDR3 protein: CASSPDGVTGANVLTF

clone size: many
J gene: TRBJ2-2
V gene: TRBV12-3/TRBV12-4
D gene: -
CDR3 DNA: TGTGCCAGCAGTTTCGACAGGAACACCGGGGAGCTGTTTTTT
CDR3 protein: CASSFDRNTGELFF

clone size: many
J gene: TRBJ1-1
V gene: TRBV4-1
D gene: TRBD1
CDR3 DNA: TGCGCCAGCAGCCACCCCGGACAGGGCGCCACTGAAGCTTTCTTT
CDR3 protein: CASSHPGQGATEAFF

clone size: many
J gene: TRBJ2-6
V gene: TRBV19
D gene: -
CDR3 DNA: TGTGCCAGTAAAGGCGGTAGCTCTGGGGCCAACGTCCTGACTTTC
CDR3 protein: CASKGGSSGANVLTF

clone size: -
J gene: TRBJ2-7
V gene: TRBV2
D gene: -
CDR3 DNA: TGTGCCAGCAGGCCGGACGGGCCCTACGAGCAGTACTTC
CDR3 protein: CASRPDGPYEQYF

clone size: few
J gene: TRBJ2-7
V gene: TRBV20-1
D gene: -
CDR3 DNA: TGCAGTGCTAGGTTGACACCCTCCTACGAGCAGTACTTC
CDR3 protein: CSARLTPSYEQYF

clone size: many
J gene: TRBJ1-2
V gene: TRBV4-1
D gene: TRBD1
CDR3 DNA: TGCGCCAGCAGCCTTATACAGCCAAGACAGGGCTGGGTTAACTATGGCTACACCTTC
CDR3 protein: CASSLIQPRQGWVNYGYTF

clone size: many
J gene: TRBJ2-1
V gene: TRBV3-1
D gene: -
CDR3 DNA: TGTGCCAGCAGCCAATTTCAAGGTCGTCTTTCCGAGCAGTTCTTC
CDR3 protein: CASSQFQGRLSEQFF